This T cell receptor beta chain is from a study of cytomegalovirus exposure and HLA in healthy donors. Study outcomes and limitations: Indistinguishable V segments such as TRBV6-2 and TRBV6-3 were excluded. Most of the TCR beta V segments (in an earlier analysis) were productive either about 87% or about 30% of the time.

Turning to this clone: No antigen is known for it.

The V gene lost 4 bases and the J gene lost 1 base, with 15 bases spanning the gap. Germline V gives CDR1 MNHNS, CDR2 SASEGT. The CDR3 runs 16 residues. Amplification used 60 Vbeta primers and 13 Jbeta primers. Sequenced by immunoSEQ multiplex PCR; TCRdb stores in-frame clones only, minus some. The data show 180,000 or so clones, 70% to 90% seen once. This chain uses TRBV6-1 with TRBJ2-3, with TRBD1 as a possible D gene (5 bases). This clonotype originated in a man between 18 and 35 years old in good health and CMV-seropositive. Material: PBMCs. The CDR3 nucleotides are TGTGCCAGCAGTGTTGAGGCCTGGGGCGGCACAGATACGCAGTATTTT. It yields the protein CASSVEAWGGTDTQYF.